Listed below are T cell receptor beta chains from one sample, sequenced in a study of blood T cells in healthy people across ages. A single record per CDR3 protein comes from TCRdb applying MiXCR to the 5' RACE reads. The data hold about 1.4 million distinct CDR3 sequences, with 59% observed a single time. The source material was blood. These receptor sequences come from a man aged 18 to 30 in good health. Each CDR3 is given with its conserved first and last residue. The D gene is left open where the match is weak. The listing skips clone size in some rows; elsewhere it reads once, few, many or a size class.

.	.	TRBJ2-3	TRBV7-2	CASSPPGAADTQYF	TGTGCCAGCAGCCCCCCAGGGGCTGCAGATACGCAGTATTTT
.	.	TRBJ2-6	TRBV4-1	CAISQETGSGANVLTF	TGCGCCATCAGCCAAGAAACAGGCTCTGGGGCCAACGTCCTGACTTTC
few	.	TRBJ2-1	TRBV10-3	CAISGRGAADYNEQFF	TGTGCCATCAGTGGCCGTGGTGCGGCTGACTACAATGAGCAGTTCTTC
.	.	TRBJ2-7	TRBV12-3/TRBV12-4	CASSRGDLYEQYF	TGTGCCAGCAGCCGAGGGGACCTTTACGAGCAGTACTTC
.	.	TRBJ1-5	TRBV20-1	CSASSVNQPQHF	TGCAGTGCTAGTTCTGTCAATCAGCCCCAGCATTTT
many	TRBD2	TRBJ2-7	TRBV4-1	CASSPTSGSSYEQYF	TGCGCCAGCAGCCCTACTAGCGGGTCCTCCTACGAGCAGTACTTC
few	.	TRBJ1-1	TRBV29-1	CSVSGLMNTEAFF	TGCAGCGTTTCGGGACTCATGAACACTGAAGCTTTCTTT
.	.	TRBJ2-5	TRBV4-1	CASSYVLGEETQYF	TGCGCCAGCAGCTATGTGTTGGGCGAAGAGACCCAGTACTTC
.	.	TRBJ1-6	TRBV4-3	CASSQDPRQVNSPLHF	TGCGCCAGCAGCCAAGATCCGAGGCAGGTTAATTCACCCCTCCACTTT
few	TRBD1	TRBJ1-2	TRBV20-1	CSARDQTGVGPGNGYTF	TGCAGTGCTAGAGACCAGACAGGGGTCGGACCAGGCAATGGCTACACCTTC
.	.	TRBJ2-7	TRBV7-2	CASSSRGGNYEQYF	TGTGCCAGCAGCTCCCGCGGAGGGAACTACGAGCAGTACTTC
few	TRBD2	TRBJ2-7	TRBV20-1	CSARPRTSGYEQYF	TGCAGTGCTAGACCTCGGACTAGCGGCTACGAGCAGTACTTC
.	.	TRBJ1-6	TRBV7-2	CASSPWLGGVDSPLHF	TGTGCCAGCAGCCCATGGCTGGGGGGCGTGGATTCACCCCTCCACTTT
.	TRBD1	TRBJ2-7	TRBV20-1	CSAIGTGYSEQYF	TGCAGTGCTATAGGGACAGGATACTCCGAGCAGTACTTC
few	TRBD1	TRBJ2-7	TRBV29-1	CSVEETGTETYEQYF	TGCAGCGTTGAAGAGACCGGGACAGAGACCTACGAGCAGTACTTC
.	TRBD1	TRBJ1-2	TRBV3-1	CASSQRTGGPIGYGYTF	TGTGCCAGCAGCCAACGGACAGGGGGTCCTATAGGATATGGCTACACCTTC
.	.	TRBJ2-5	TRBV15	CATSRDHPLGWEQYF	TGTGCCACCAGCAGAGACCATCCCTTGGGTTGGGAGCAGTACTTC
once	TRBD1	TRBJ2-7	TRBV4-2	CASSQDLSPMTGEFYEQYF	TGTGCCAGCAGCCAAGATTTAAGTCCTATGACAGGGGAATTCTACGAGCAGTACTTC
.	.	TRBJ2-7	TRBV7-6	CASSSTPGSYEQYF	TGTGCCAGCAGCTCAACCCCAGGGTCTTACGAGCAGTACTTC
.	.	TRBJ2-7	TRBV20-1	CSASSGLVYEQYF	TGCAGTGCTAGTTCCGGACTGGTCTACGAGCAGTACTTC
.	.	TRBJ2-7	TRBV29-1	CSVVLGRGQYF	TGCAGCGTTGTCCTAGGGAGAGGGCAGTACTTC
.	.	TRBJ1-1	TRBV12-3/TRBV12-4	CASSGKQGAIEAFF	TGTGCCAGCAGCGGGAAACAGGGAGCAATAGAAGCTTTCTTT
.	TRBD1	TRBJ2-7	TRBV12-3/TRBV12-4	CASKNSGGTYEQYF	TGTGCCAGCAAAAACTCAGGGGGAACCTACGAGCAGTACTTC
.	.	TRBJ2-3	TRBV7-9	CASFVTGPLGRDTQYF	TGTGCCAGCTTTGTAACGGGACCCTTAGGACGAGATACGCAGTATTTT
.	.	TRBJ2-7	TRBV7-2	CASSSSQGIGGEQYF	TGTGCCAGCAGCTCCTCACAGGGTATAGGGGGCGAGCAGTACTTC
.	TRBD1	TRBJ1-2	TRBV12-3/TRBV12-4	CASRDGQEPKDYGYTF	TGTGCCAGCCGCGATGGACAGGAACCAAAAGACTATGGCTACACCTTC
.	TRBD1	TRBJ2-5	TRBV11-2	CASSSIQGYQETQYF	TGTGCCAGCAGCTCCATACAGGGGTACCAAGAGACCCAGTACTTC
.	TRBD2	TRBJ2-3	TRBV4-1	CASSQIPLAGGTDTQYF	TGCGCCAGCAGCCAGATACCGCTAGCGGGAGGAACAGATACGCAGTATTTT
few	.	TRBJ1-2	TRBV11-2	CASSTPLENYGYTF	TGTGCCAGCAGCACCCCGCTAGAAAACTATGGCTACACCTTC